The T cell receptor (beta chain) described here comes from a study of cytomegalovirus exposure and HLA in healthy donors. Amplification used 60 Vbeta primers and 13 Jbeta primers. The method was immunoSEQ multiplex PCR; TCRdb's version includes in-frame clones alone and lacks a portion of them. The sample includes about 50,000 clones. The CDR3 is made up of 15 amino acids. Germline loops: CDR1 MDHEN, CDR2 SYDVKM. The junction had 14 bases not matched to a gene; V was cut back by 8 bases and J by 5 bases. The chain employs TRBV28 and TRBJ2-7, with 8 bases lining up with TRBD2. The sample comprised PBMCs. This sequence originates from a young woman in good health and CMV-seronegative. In DNA form, the CDR3 reads TGTGCCAGCTCCCGCCGGGGGGGAAAAGGGCACGAGCAGTACTTC. This encodes CASSRRGGKGHEQYF.